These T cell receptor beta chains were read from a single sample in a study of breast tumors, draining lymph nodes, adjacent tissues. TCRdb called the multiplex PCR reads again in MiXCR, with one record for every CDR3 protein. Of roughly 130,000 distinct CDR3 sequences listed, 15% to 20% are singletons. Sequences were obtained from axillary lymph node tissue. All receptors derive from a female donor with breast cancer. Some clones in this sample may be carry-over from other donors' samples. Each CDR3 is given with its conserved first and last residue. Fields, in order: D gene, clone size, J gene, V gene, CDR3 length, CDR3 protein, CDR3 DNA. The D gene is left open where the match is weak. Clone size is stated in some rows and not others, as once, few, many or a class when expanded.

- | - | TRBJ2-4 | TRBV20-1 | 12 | CSARDSRDIQYF | TGCAGTGCTAGAGACTCCAGAGACATTCAGTACTTC
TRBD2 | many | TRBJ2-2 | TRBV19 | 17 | CASSPSAGAIVHGELFF | TGTGCCAGTAGTCCCTCAGCGGGGGCGATTGTTCACGGGGAGCTGTTTTTT
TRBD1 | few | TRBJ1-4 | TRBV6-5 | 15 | CASSYSGTGNEKLFF | TGTGCCAGCAGTTACTCGGGGACAGGGAATGAAAAACTGTTTTTT
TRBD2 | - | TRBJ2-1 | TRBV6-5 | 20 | CACSYLLAGESRSSYNEQFF | TGTGCCTGCAGCTACTTACTAGCGGGAGAATCCAGGAGCTCCTACAATGAGCAGTTCTTC
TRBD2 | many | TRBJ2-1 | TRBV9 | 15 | CASSGSGSGYNEQFF | TGTGCCAGCAGCGGTAGCGGGAGCGGGTACAATGAGCAGTTCTTC
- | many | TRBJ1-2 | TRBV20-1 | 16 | CSARTQGGPSNYGYTF | TGCAGTGCTAGAACGCAGGGTGGGCCCTCCAACTATGGCTACACCTTC
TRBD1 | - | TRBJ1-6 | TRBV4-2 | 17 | CASSQEGGQAYNSPLHF | TGTGCCAGCAGCCAAGAAGGGGGACAGGCCTATAATTCACCCCTCCACTTT
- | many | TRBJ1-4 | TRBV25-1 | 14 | CASSEYLGDEKLFF | TGTGCCAGCAGTGAATATTTGGGGGACGAAAAACTGTTTTTT
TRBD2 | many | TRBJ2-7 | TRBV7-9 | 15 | CASSSGLAGVDEQYF | TGTGCCAGCAGCTCGGGACTAGCGGGAGTCGACGAGCAGTACTTC
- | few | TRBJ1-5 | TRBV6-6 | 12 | CASSFGVQPQHF | TGTGCCAGCAGTTTTGGGGTGCAGCCCCAGCATTTT
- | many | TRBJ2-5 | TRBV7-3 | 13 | CASSLGRQETQYF | TGTGCCAGCAGCTTAGGTCGGCAAGAGACCCAGTACTTC
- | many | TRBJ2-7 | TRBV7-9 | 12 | CASSLSSSEQYF | TGTGCCAGCAGCTTATCCTCCAGCGAGCAGTACTTC
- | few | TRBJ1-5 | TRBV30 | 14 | CAWSAGPGVQPQHF | TGTGCCTGGAGTGCCGGACCGGGGGTTCAGCCCCAGCATTTT
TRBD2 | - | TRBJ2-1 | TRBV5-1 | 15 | CASSLASGGNNEQFF | TGCGCCAGCAGCTTGGCTAGCGGGGGGAACAATGAGCAGTTCTTC
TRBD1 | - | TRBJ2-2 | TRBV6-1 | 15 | CASSPGQGYTGELFF | TGTGCCAGCAGTCCGGGACAGGGGTACACCGGGGAGCTGTTTTTT
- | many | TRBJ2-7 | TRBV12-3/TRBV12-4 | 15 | CASSLAGAPRDEQYF | TGTGCCAGCAGTTTAGCGGGAGCCCCCCGGGACGAGCAGTACTTC
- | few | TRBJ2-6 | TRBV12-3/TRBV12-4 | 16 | CASSRDTRSGANVLTF | TGTGCCAGCAGCCGGGACACTCGCTCTGGGGCCAACGTCCTGACTTTC
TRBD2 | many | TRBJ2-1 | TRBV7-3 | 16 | CASSPLFSGGFNEQFF | TGTGCCAGCAGCCCTCTCTTTAGCGGGGGATTCAATGAGCAGTTCTTC
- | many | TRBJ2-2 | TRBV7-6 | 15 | CASSGSGASTGELFF | TGTGCCAGCAGCGGTTCGGGAGCCAGCACCGGGGAGCTGTTTTTT
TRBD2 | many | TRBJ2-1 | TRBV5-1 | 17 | CASSLFLGRESYNEQFF | TGCGCCAGCAGCTTGTTTTTAGGGCGGGAGTCCTACAATGAGCAGTTCTTC
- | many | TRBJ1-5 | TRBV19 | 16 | CASSIGKARWNQPQHF | TGTGCCAGTAGTATAGGGAAGGCTAGGTGGAATCAGCCCCAGCATTTT
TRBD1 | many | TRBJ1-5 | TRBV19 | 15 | CASKTGVDSNQPQHF | TGTGCCAGTAAGACAGGGGTCGATAGCAATCAGCCCCAGCATTTT
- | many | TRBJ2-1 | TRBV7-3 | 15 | CASSLSSTSSNEQFF | TGTGCCAGCAGCCTAAGCTCAACCTCCTCCAATGAGCAGTTCTTC
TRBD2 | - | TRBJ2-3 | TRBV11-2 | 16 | CASSFTVAGAKDTQYF | TGTGCCAGCAGCTTTACCGTAGCGGGAGCAAAAGATACGCAGTATTTT